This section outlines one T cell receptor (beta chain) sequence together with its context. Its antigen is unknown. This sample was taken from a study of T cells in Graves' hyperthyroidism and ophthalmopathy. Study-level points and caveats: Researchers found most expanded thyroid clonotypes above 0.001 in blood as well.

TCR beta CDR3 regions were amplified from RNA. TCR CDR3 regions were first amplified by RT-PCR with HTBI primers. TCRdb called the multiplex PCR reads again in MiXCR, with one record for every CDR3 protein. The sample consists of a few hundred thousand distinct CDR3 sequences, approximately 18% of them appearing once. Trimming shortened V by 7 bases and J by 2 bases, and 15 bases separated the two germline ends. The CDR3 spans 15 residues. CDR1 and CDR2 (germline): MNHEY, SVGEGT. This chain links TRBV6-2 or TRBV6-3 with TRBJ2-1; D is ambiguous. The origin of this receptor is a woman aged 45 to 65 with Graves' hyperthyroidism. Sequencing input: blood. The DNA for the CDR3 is TGTGCCAGCAAATCCCACAGAGGTCCCTACAATGAGCAGTTCTTC. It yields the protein CASKSHRGPYNEQFF.